The clone carrying this T cell receptor (beta chain) was recorded many times. Its antigen is not identified. The whole isolated RNA underwent reverse transcription, so sequencing captured expressed TCRB transcripts. The assay was immunoSEQ multiplex PCR, and TCRdb's table has in-frame clones only and misses some. This table has 900,000 or so clones, about a sixth appearing once. The data belong to a study of beta chain features in type 1 diabetes. Points from the study as a whole: For type 1 diabetes patients, VDJ junctions showed fewer insertions and more deletions.

Between the trimmed V and J ends, which lost 2 bases and 6 bases, there was a span of 13 bases. From germline, CDR1 is ENHRY and CDR2 SYGVKD. CDR3 length equals 15 residues. J is TRBJ1-4 and V is TRBV10-3; D unclear. Sequenced sample: naive CD4+ T cells from blood. The receptor's source is a woman between 18 and 29 years old in good health. CDR3 region: CAISEVAGSYEKLFF. The CDR3 nucleotides are TGTGCCATCAGTGAGGTGGCAGGATCGTATGAAAAACTGTTTTTT.